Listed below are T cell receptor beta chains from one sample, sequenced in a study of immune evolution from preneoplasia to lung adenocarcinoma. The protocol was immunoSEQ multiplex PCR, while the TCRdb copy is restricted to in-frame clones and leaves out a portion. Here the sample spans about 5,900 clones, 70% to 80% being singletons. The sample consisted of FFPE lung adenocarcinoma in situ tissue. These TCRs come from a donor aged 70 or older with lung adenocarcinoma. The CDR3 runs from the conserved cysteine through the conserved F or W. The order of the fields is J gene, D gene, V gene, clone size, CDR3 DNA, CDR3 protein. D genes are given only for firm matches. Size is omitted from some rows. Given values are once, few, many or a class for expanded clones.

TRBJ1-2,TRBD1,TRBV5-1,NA,TGCGCCAGCAGCTTGACAGGGGGCCAATGGGGCTACACCTTC,CASSLTGGQWGYTF
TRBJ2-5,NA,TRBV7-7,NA,TGTGCTAGCAGTTCTGGGATTTTCCAAGAGACCCAGTACTTC,CASSSGIFQETQYF
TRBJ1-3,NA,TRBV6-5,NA,TGTGCCAGCAGGTCCGGGACCAGGGGAAACACCATATATTTT,CASRSGTRGNTIYF
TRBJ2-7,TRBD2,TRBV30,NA,TGTGCCTGGATTAAAAGCGGGAGCCCCAGCTCCGAGCAGTACTTC,CAWIKSGSPSSEQYF
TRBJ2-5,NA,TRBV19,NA,TGTGCCAGTAGTCCGACCGAGGGGGAGACCCAGTACTTC,CASSPTEGETQYF
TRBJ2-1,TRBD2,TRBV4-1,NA,TGCGCCAGCAGCCGCGTGTCGTTCGGCGGGAGGAATCACAATGAGCAGTTCTTC,CASSRVSFGGRNHNEQFF
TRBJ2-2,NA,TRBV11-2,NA,TGTGCCAGCAGCTTAGATCTGAACACCGGGGAGCTGTTTTTT,CASSLDLNTGELFF
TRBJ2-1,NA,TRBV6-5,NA,TGTGCCAGCAGTTTCAGAAGCGGGAATGAGCAGTTCTTC,CASSFRSGNEQFF
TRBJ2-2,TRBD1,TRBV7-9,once,TGTGCCAGCAGCGCCCGGGACAGGGGTTCAGCCGGGGAGCTGTTTTTT,CASSARDRGSAGELFF
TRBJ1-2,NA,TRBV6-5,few,TGTGCCAGCAGTTACTCTGGGGTCGAGGGTTATGGCTACACCTTC,CASSYSGVEGYGYTF
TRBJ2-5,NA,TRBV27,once,TGTGCCAGCAGTGTCCGGAGGAGAGAGACCCAGTACTTC,CASSVRRRETQYF
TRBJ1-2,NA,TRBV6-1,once,TGTGCCAGCACCGGAGGGACCGTCTATGGCTACACCTTC,CASTGGTVYGYTF